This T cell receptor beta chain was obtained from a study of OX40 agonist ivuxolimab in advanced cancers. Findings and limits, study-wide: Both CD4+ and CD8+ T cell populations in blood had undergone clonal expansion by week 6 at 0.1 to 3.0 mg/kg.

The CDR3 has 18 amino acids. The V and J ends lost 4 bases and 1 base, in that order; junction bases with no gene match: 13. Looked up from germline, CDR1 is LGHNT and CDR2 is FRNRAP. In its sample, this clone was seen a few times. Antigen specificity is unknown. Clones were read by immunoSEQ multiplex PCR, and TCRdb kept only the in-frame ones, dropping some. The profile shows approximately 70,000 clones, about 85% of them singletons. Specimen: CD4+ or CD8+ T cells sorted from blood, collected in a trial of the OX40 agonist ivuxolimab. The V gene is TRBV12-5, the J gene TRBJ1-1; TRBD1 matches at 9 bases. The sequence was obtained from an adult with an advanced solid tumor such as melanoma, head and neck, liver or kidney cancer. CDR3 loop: CASGWSTPTGGRNTEAFF. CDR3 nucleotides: TGTGCTAGTGGTTGGTCCACCCCAACAGGGGGCAGGAACACTGAAGCTTTCTTT.